A selection of T cell receptor beta chains follows, all from one sample in a study of blood T cell repertoires in COVID-19. TCRdb's copy holds only in-frame clones and misses some; the assay was immunoSEQ multiplex PCR. The sample shows a few hundred thousand clones, approximately 82% of them seen only once. Sample: peripheral blood. These receptors came from a man aged 55 to 70 who had recovered from COVID-19. The CDR3 runs from the conserved cysteine through the conserved F or W. D genes are given only for firm matches. The size of a clone is reported for some rows only, either as once, few or many, or as a class for expanded clones.

v_gene	abundance	j_gene	d_gene	CDR3nt	CDR3aa
TRBV7-9	NA	TRBJ2-7	NA	TGTGCCAGCAGCCCCCCCAATCCCTACGAGCAGTACTTC	CASSPPNPYEQYF
TRBV6-2/TRBV6-3	NA	TRBJ2-5	TRBD2	TGTGCCAGCAGTTTCACTAGCGGGGGGCCGCAGACCCAGTACTTC	CASSFTSGGPQTQYF
TRBV9	NA	TRBJ2-3	TRBD2	TGTGCCAGCAGCCCTAGCGGGGGGGCCGCGGATACGCAGTATTTT	CASSPSGGAADTQYF
TRBV5-1	NA	TRBJ2-5	NA	TGCGCCAGCAGTGTCGGGGTAAATTTTTACCAAGAGACCCAGTACTTC	CASSVGVNFYQETQYF
TRBV30	few	TRBJ2-3	TRBD1	TGTGCCTGGATACCGGGACAGTCCGCAACGGATACGCAGTATTTT	CAWIPGQSATDTQYF
TRBV7-9	NA	TRBJ2-1	NA	TGTGCCAGCAGCTTTAGGGGGTCGTCCTCCTACAATGAGCAGTTCTTC	CASSFRGSSSYNEQFF
TRBV4-1	few	TRBJ1-2	NA	TGCGCCAGCAGCCAAGATGCCGGGAATAGCTATGGCTACACCTTC	CASSQDAGNSYGYTF
TRBV5-4	NA	TRBJ2-5	NA	TGTGCCAGCACCGGGCGGGGCCCACAAGAGACCCAGTACTTC	CASTGRGPQETQYF
TRBV28	NA	TRBJ1-1	NA	TGTGCCAGTAGGGAGGCAGTCCGTCCTGAAGCTTTCTTT	CASREAVRPEAFF
TRBV2	NA	TRBJ2-1	TRBD1	TGTGCCAGCAGACTGGGGGACAGTCCCTACAATGAGCAGTTCTTC	CASRLGDSPYNEQFF
TRBV27	NA	TRBJ2-7	TRBD2	TGTGCCAGTCGACGAAAGCGGGAGGGCTTCTACGAGCAGTACTTC	CASRRKREGFYEQYF
TRBV9	NA	TRBJ2-7	TRBD1	TGTGCCAGCAGCGTAGGGGGTAGGGGACAGGGAACCTACGAGCAGTACTTC	CASSVGGRGQGTYEQYF
TRBV5-4	once	TRBJ2-1	TRBD2	TGTGCCAGCAGCTTGGGGCTAGCGGGCCCCTACAATGAGCAGTTCTTC	CASSLGLAGPYNEQFF
TRBV29-1	NA	TRBJ2-5	TRBD2	TGCAGCAAGACTAGCGGGGGCACTCAAGAGACCCAGTACTTC	CSKTSGGTQETQYF
TRBV2	few	TRBJ1-5	NA	TGTGCCAGCAGTGTGGGCCGTGGTCAGCCCCAGCATTTT	CASSVGRGQPQHF
TRBV5-4	NA	TRBJ1-1	NA	TGTGCCAGCAGCGCAGGGAACACTGAAGCTTTCTTT	CASSAGNTEAFF
TRBV2	NA	TRBJ2-3	TRBD1	TGTGCCAGCAGTGCACAGGGGGCAGATACGCAGTATTTT	CASSAQGADTQYF
TRBV11-2	few	TRBJ2-5	TRBD2	TGTGCCAGCAGCTTTCTCGCGGGAGGGAGGCAGACCCAGTACTTC	CASSFLAGGRQTQYF
TRBV6-1	NA	TRBJ1-1	TRBD1	TGTGCCAGCAGTGAATACGGACAGGGGGCTGAAGCTTTCTTT	CASSEYGQGAEAFF
TRBV6-5	NA	TRBJ2-7	NA	TGTGCCAGCAGTTCTCGACAGGCACAAGTCTACGAGCAGTACTTC	CASSSRQAQVYEQYF
TRBV5-6	NA	TRBJ2-1	TRBD2	TGTGCCAGCAGCTTGGAGCGGGGGGGTCTGGATGAGCAGTTCTTC	CASSLERGGLDEQFF
TRBV19	NA	TRBJ1-5	TRBD1	TGTGCCAGTAGTATTGAGACAGGGCGTCGCAATCAGCCCCAGCATTTT	CASSIETGRRNQPQHF
TRBV29-1	NA	TRBJ1-1	TRBD1	TGCAGCGTCTCGGGACAGGGGCGCACTGAAGCTTTCTTT	CSVSGQGRTEAFF
TRBV5-1	NA	TRBJ1-3	NA	TGCGCCAGCAGCTTGGACAACTCTGGAAACACCATATATTTT	CASSLDNSGNTIYF
TRBV2	NA	TRBJ2-1	TRBD2	TGTGCCAGCAGCGAGGAGTGGCTAGCGGCCAATGAGCAGTTCTTC	CASSEEWLAANEQFF
TRBV15	NA	TRBJ2-1	NA	TGTGCCACCAGCAGAGTCGGTAGGGGGTCCAGGACCCACAATGAGCAGTTCTTC	CATSRVGRGSRTHNEQFF
TRBV6-1	NA	TRBJ2-2	TRBD2	TGTGCCAGCAGGGAACTAGCGGGAGGGATTAACACCGGGGAGCTGTTTTTT	CASRELAGGINTGELFF
TRBV6-6	NA	TRBJ1-5	NA	TGTGCCAGCAGCACGGGGAAGGGTAGCAATCAGCCCCAGCATTTT	CASSTGKGSNQPQHF
TRBV5-1	NA	TRBJ2-1	TRBD1	TGCGCCAGCAGACGAACAGGGGCCGGGGAGCAGTTCTTC	CASRRTGAGEQFF
TRBV6-6	NA	TRBJ2-3	NA	TGTGCCAGCACAAAAACGGGGGGCGCCTACACAGATACGCAGTATTTT	CASTKTGGAYTDTQYF
TRBV18	NA	TRBJ2-1	TRBD2	TGTGCCAGCTCACCCCCGGGTAGCGGGGGTTATGAGCAGTTCTTC	CASSPPGSGGYEQFF
TRBV9	NA	TRBJ1-3	NA	TGTGCCAGCAGCCCCATGGAGGCCTCCTCTGGAAACACCATATATTTT	CASSPMEASSGNTIYF
TRBV5-5	NA	TRBJ1-1	NA	TGTGCCAGCAGCTTGGGCCGGACTGAAGCTTTCTTT	CASSLGRTEAFF
TRBV5-4	few	TRBJ1-2	NA	TGTGCCAGCAGCTTGGATGGGGCGAGAGGCTACACCTTC	CASSLDGARGYTF
TRBV9	NA	TRBJ1-4	NA	TGTGCCAGCAGTGTTTTGGGGGCCCCTAATGAAAAACTGTTTTTT	CASSVLGAPNEKLFF
TRBV6-5	NA	TRBJ2-5	NA	TGTGCCAGCAGTTACGGGGCCGGGAGGACCCAGTACTTC	CASSYGAGRTQYF
TRBV6-5	NA	TRBJ2-7	NA	TGTGCCAGCAGTTACATCCGGGGCGAGCAGTACTTC	CASSYIRGEQYF
TRBV5-8	NA	TRBJ1-2	TRBD1	TGTGCCAGCAGCTTGTCCGGGACAGGAGGTCATGGCTACACCTTC	CASSLSGTGGHGYTF
TRBV18	NA	TRBJ2-3	TRBD2	TGTGCCAGCTCACCCCGGGGGGGCCGGAATACAGATACGCAGTATTTT	CASSPRGGRNTDTQYF
TRBV14	once	TRBJ2-5	TRBD2	TGTGCCAGCAGCCAGGCCCGCGGACTAGCGGGGGCGGGAAAGACCCAGTACTTC	CASSQARGLAGAGKTQYF
TRBV5-5	NA	TRBJ2-5	NA	TGTGCCAGCAGAAGCCGGGTCCATTCCCAAGAGACCCAGTACTTC	CASRSRVHSQETQYF
TRBV28	NA	TRBJ1-6	NA	TGTGCCAGCAGCTCAGGGGTTAGCTCCTATAATTCACCCCTCCACTTT	CASSSGVSSYNSPLHF
TRBV24-1	NA	TRBJ2-1	NA	TGTGCCACCAGTGATTCACAGGGCTCCTACAATGAGCAGTTCTTC	CATSDSQGSYNEQFF
TRBV30	NA	TRBJ1-6	TRBD1	TGTGCCTGGAGTGTAGGGGACAGGGGGAACTCACCCCTCCACTTT	CAWSVGDRGNSPLHF
TRBV24-1	NA	TRBJ2-1	TRBD2	TGTGCCACCAGTGATGGGACTAGCATGAGCTCCTACAATGAGCAGTTCTTC	CATSDGTSMSSYNEQFF
TRBV2	NA	TRBJ1-3	NA	TGTGCCAGGGGGGCCAGCCTCTCTGGAAACACCATATATTTT	CARGASLSGNTIYF
TRBV11-3	NA	TRBJ2-3	TRBD2	TGTGCCAGCAGCTTATCTAGCGGGGGGGCCGATACGCAGTATTTT	CASSLSSGGADTQYF
TRBV10-3	NA	TRBJ2-5	TRBD1	TGTGCCATCAGTGACCCGGACAGGGGGAAAGAGACCCAGTACTTC	CAISDPDRGKETQYF
TRBV18	NA	TRBJ1-1	NA	TGTGCCAGCTCACCGACAAATTTACTTACAGCAAACACTGAAGCTTTCTTT	CASSPTNLLTANTEAFF
TRBV10-2	few	TRBJ2-2	TRBD1	TGCGCCAGCAGGGGACAGGGAGACACCGGGGAGCTGTTTTTT	CASRGQGDTGELFF
TRBV2	NA	TRBJ2-1	NA	TGTGCCAGCAGTACGCAGACTAGTTTTGGCAATGAGCAGTTCTTC	CASSTQTSFGNEQFF
TRBV7-9	NA	TRBJ2-7	TRBD1	TGTGCCAGCAGCTTAGACAGGGGGCGGTACGAGCAGTACTTC	CASSLDRGRYEQYF